These 28 T cell receptor beta chains were sequenced from one sample in a study of cytomegalovirus exposure and HLA in healthy donors. The study ran its PCR with 60 Vbeta and 13 Jbeta primers. Clones were read by immunoSEQ multiplex PCR, and TCRdb kept only the in-frame ones, dropping some. The sample holds approximately 140,000 clones, about 76% seen once. Sequencing input: PBMCs. All receptors derive from a human donor in good health.

V gene TRBV11-2 combines with J gene TRBJ2-5, with 9 nucleotides matching TRBD2. Germline trimming cut 5 bases from V and 0 bases from J; bases unmatched to any gene: 4. The CDR3 is 15 amino acids. Germline CDR1 is SGHAT and CDR2 is FQNNGV. CDR3 nucleotides: TGTGCCAGCAGCACCAGACTAGCGGACCAAGAGACCCAGTACTTC. It is translated as CASSTRLADQETQYF.

This clone occurred a few times. The chain recombines TRBV6-1 with TRBJ1-5; D remains unclear. Trimming removed 5 bases at V and 6 bases at J, with 17 bases between. This CDR3 comprises 15 residues. The V gene's germline CDR1 is MNHNS and CDR2 SASEGT. The CDR3: CASSMTWRAGQPQHF. CDR3 in DNA: TGTGCCAGCAGTATGACATGGCGGGCGGGTCAGCCCCAGCATTTT.

The chain links TRBV4-3 to TRBJ1-4, with no clear D. With 0 bases removed from V and 7 bases from J, the gap between germline ends came to 15 bases. This CDR3 region has 16 residues. The germline CDR1 and CDR2 sequences are LGHNA and YSLEER. CDR3 sequence: CASSQDLRGGGEKLFF. CDR3 DNA: TGCGCCAGCAGCCAAGATCTTCGGGGAGGCGGTGAAAAACTGTTTTTT.

This clone was seen a few times. The chain couples TRBV5-1 to TRBJ2-3; the match to TRBD2 covers 7 bases. Germline CDR1 is SGHRS and CDR2 is YFSETQ. The CDR3 consists of 15 residues. Trimming removed 1 base from V and 3 bases from J; junction bases left unmatched: 5. The CDR3 coding sequence is TGCGCCAGCAGCTTGAGCGGGAAGAGGACAGATACGCAGTATTTT. It specifies CASSLSGKRTDTQYF.

The chain employs TRBV4-2 and TRBJ2-2; 8 positions match TRBD2. The germline gives CDR1 LGHNA, CDR2 YNFKEQ. Trimming cost V 4 bases and J 3 bases; bases outside gene matches: 7. This CDR3 region has 16 residues. Here the CDR3 reads CASSRNGREDTGELFF. The CDR3 DNA reads TGTGCCAGCAGCCGGAACGGGAGGGAGGACACCGGGGAGCTGTTTTTT.

This clone appeared a few times. The chain has TRBV29-1 and TRBJ2-7; 10 bases are a match to TRBD1. The length of the CDR3 is 14 residues. Germline V gene sequence: CDR1 SQVTM, CDR2 ANQGSEA. V trimming: 5 bases; J trimming: 1 base; junction bases outside the gene matches: 5. CDR3 amino acids: CSVRDRGVSYEQYF. CDR3 bases: TGCAGCGTTCGGGACAGGGGAGTGTCCTACGAGCAGTACTTC.

CDR3 sequence reads: CASSVLTGGQETQYF. CDR3 nucleotide sequence: TGTGCCAGCAGTGTACTGACAGGGGGTCAAGAGACCCAGTACTTC. The gene calls are TRBV6-1 and TRBJ2-5; 9 positions match TRBD1. Germline V lookup: CDR1 MNHNS, CDR2 SASEGT. J was trimmed by 2 bases and V by 4 bases; bases with no gene match: 5. The CDR3 covers 15 residues.

The gene calls are TRBV9 and TRBJ1-3, with D unresolved. V dropped 3 bases and J dropped 2 bases, with 18 bases sitting between them. The CDR3 length is 17 residues. CDR1 and CDR2 (germline): SGDLS, YYNGEE. CDR3 sequence reads: CASSEGGMSVAGNTIYF. The CDR3 bases are TGTGCCAGCAGCGAGGGAGGGATGAGTGTTGCTGGAAACACCATATATTTT.

The table lists this clone with a count of one. CDR3 in amino acids: CASSQGGTGDYGYTF. The CDR3 DNA sequence: TGTGCCAGCAGCCAAGGAGGAACAGGGGACTATGGCTACACCTTC. This sequence joins TRBV14 and TRBJ1-2; 7 nucleotides agree with TRBD1. CDR3 length: 15 residues. Looked up from germline, CDR1 is SGHDN and CDR2 is FVKESK. Trimming took 1 base from V and 3 from J; bases not matched to a gene: 5. The variable domain in full, completed from reference TRBV14 and TRBJ1-2, reads EAGVTQFPSHSVIEKGQTVTLRCDPISGHDNLYWYRRVMGKEIKFLLHFVKESKQDESGMPNNRFLAERTGGTYSTLKVQPAELEDSGVYFCASSQGGTGDYGYTFGSGTRLTVV.

V gene TRBV14 combines with J gene TRBJ2-5; 8 bases are a match to TRBD2. The V gene end was trimmed by 1 base and the J gene end by 5 bases; junction bases not matched to a gene: 3. The germline V gene encodes CDR1 SGHDN and CDR2 FVKESK. This CDR3 is built from 14 residues. Here the CDR3 reads CASSQVAGLETQYF. CDR3 coding DNA: TGTGCCAGCAGCCAAGTAGCGGGGCTGGAGACCCAGTACTTC.

The genes are TRBV6-1 and TRBJ2-7; 9 bases map to TRBD2. CDR3 length: 15 amino acids. Germline V lookup: CDR1 MNHNS, CDR2 SASEGT. V dropped 8 bases and J dropped 4; count of bases not matched to a gene: 12. The CDR3 loop reads CASVAGDTSRYEQYF. The CDR3 DNA reads TGTGCCAGCGTAGCGGGGGATACCTCCCGGTACGAGCAGTACTTC.

This clone has only one observation. V usage is TRBV5-6 and J usage is TRBJ2-7; D is unresolved. Trimming shortened V by 1 base and J by 3 bases, and 11 bases separated the two germline ends. This CDR3 spans 14 amino acids. The V gene's germline CDR1 is SGHDT and CDR2 YYEEEE. The CDR3 DNA is TGTGCCAGCAGCTTGTTTCAGAGGAACTACGAGCAGTACTTC. Protein product: CASSLFQRNYEQYF.

This chain uses TRBV7-9 with TRBJ2-6; 7 bases are shared with TRBD2. There are 19 residues in the CDR3. The germline V gene has CDR1 SEHNR and CDR2 FQNEAQ (reference sequence). The ends lost 3 bases at V and 0 bases at J; junction bases unmatched: 11. The CDR3 loop is CASSFRSLGGNSGANVLTF. CDR3 sequence (DNA): TGTGCCAGCAGCTTCAGGTCGCTGGGAGGGAACTCTGGGGCCAACGTCCTGACTTTC.

The chain is built from TRBV7-9 and TRBJ2-1; D is perhaps TRBD2 (5 bases). The CDR3 has 14 amino acids. V lost 7 bases to trimming and J lost 7 bases, with 17 bases between them. Germline-derived CDR1 and CDR2 are SEHNR and FQNEAQ (reference sequence). The CDR3 loop reads CASTGSWTSNEQFF. CDR3 in DNA: TGTGCCAGCACCGGTAGTTGGACTTCGAATGAGCAGTTCTTC.

V usage is TRBV6-1 and J usage is TRBJ1-2; a weak D match, TRBD1 (5 bases). V dropped 3 bases and J dropped 8 bases, with 13 bases sitting between them. The CDR3 consists of 13 residues. Per germline, CDR1 MNHNS and CDR2 SASEGT. The CDR3 coding sequence is TGTGCCAGCAGTGAGAGTCAGGGCTGGGGCTACACCTTC. Protein sequence: CASSESQGWGYTF.

This chain connects TRBV4-1 to TRBJ2-3; 7 bases line up with TRBD2. The CDR3 spans 18 residues. Germline V gives CDR1 MGHRA, CDR2 YSYEKL. Losses at the gene ends were 4 bases for V and 5 bases for J; bases not matched to a gene: 18. This CDR3 reads CASSRTVWAGVIKDTQYF. DNA for the CDR3: TGCGCCAGCAGCCGCACCGTTTGGGCGGGAGTTATAAAAGATACGCAGTATTTT.

The rearrangement links TRBV2 to TRBJ2-5; D gene ambiguous. Germline values: CDR1 SNHLY, CDR2 FYNNEI. V lost 6 bases, J lost 6 bases, and 14 bases lay in between. This CDR3 comprises 13 residues. This CDR3 reads CASSRNMKKTQYF. CDR3 nucleotide sequence: TGTGCCAGCAGCCGCAACATGAAAAAGACCCAGTACTTC.

The V and J genes are TRBV7-6 and TRBJ2-2; D not certain. Germline V gene lookup returns CDR1 SGHVS and CDR2 FNYEAQ. This CDR3 is built from 12 residues. V lost 5 bases to trimming and J lost 7 bases, with 8 bases between them. The CDR3 sequence: CASSPRLGELFF. The CDR3 coding sequence is TGTGCCAGCAGCCCCAGACTCGGGGAGCTGTTTTTT.

In this sample, this clone turned up a few times. The chain uses TRBV5-1 and TRBJ2-3; 11 nucleotides agree with TRBD2. Germline CDR1 and CDR2: SGHRS and YFSETQ. The CDR3 is made up of 15 amino acids. J was trimmed by 3 bases and V by 4 bases; bases with no gene match: 4. The CDR3 sequence: CASSGPSGGTDTQYF. CDR3 nucleotides: TGCGCCAGCAGCGGCCCTAGCGGGGGGACAGATACGCAGTATTTT.

The chain links TRBV11-2 to TRBJ2-1, with a weak D call TRBD1 (6 bases). From germline, CDR1 is SGHAT and CDR2 FQNNGV. The ends were cut back, 6 bases at V and 5 bases at J, with 20 bases in the middle. CDR3 length: 16 residues. As DNA, the CDR3 is TGTGCCAGCAGGTCCGTCAGGGGCCTAAGTGACAATGAGCAGTTCTTC. Translation gives CASRSVRGLSDNEQFF.

This clone appeared a single time. This specimen includes other DNA sequences encoding the same CDR3. The rearrangement links TRBV5-1 to TRBJ2-1; 14 bases match TRBD2. The CDR3 has 15 amino acids. Per germline, CDR1 SGHRS and CDR2 YFSETQ. J was trimmed by 6 bases and V by 2 bases; bases with no gene match: 1. DNA for the CDR3: TGCGCCAGCAGCTTTGGACTAGCGGGGGGCAATGAGCAGTTCTTC. It encodes CASSFGLAGGNEQFF.

This chain uses TRBV10-3 with TRBJ2-7, with 11 bases fitting TRBD2. Germline lookup yields CDR1 ENHRY and CDR2 SYGVKD. The CDR3 extends over 18 amino acids. Trimming cost V 0 bases and J 3 bases; bases outside gene matches: 10. In DNA, the CDR3 is TGTGCCATCAGTGAGTCGACTCTGGGGACTAGCGGCGTCTACGAGCAGTACTTC. This encodes CAISESTLGTSGVYEQYF.

V is TRBV2 and J is TRBJ1-5; weak D call: TRBD1 (6 bases). Germline loops: CDR1 SNHLY, CDR2 FYNNEI. V was pared by 7 bases and J by 4 bases, with 8 bases between. CDR3 size: 12 residues. CDR3 sequence: CASTRGNQPQHF. The CDR3 DNA reads as TGTGCCAGCACAAGGGGGAATCAGCCCCAGCATTTT. Variable domain in full (rest from reference TRBV2 and TRBJ1-5): EPEVTQTPSHQVTQMGQEVILRCVPISNHLYFYWYRQILGQKVEFLVSFYNNEISEKSEIFDDQFSVERPDGSNFTLKIRSTKLEDSAMYFCASTRGNQPQHFGDGTRLSIL.

V is TRBV19 and J is TRBJ1-4; TRBD1 matches 9 bases. This CDR3 is built from 15 residues. The germline V gene encodes CDR1 LNHDA and CDR2 SQIVND (reference sequence). V shed 6 bases, J shed 8 bases, and the junction held 10 bases outside the gene matches. CDR3 sequence (DNA): TGTGCCAGTAGCAGAAGGGACAGGGCAAAGGAAAAACTGTTTTTT. As protein: CASSRRDRAKEKLFF.

This clone was counted once. The chain employs TRBV29-1 and TRBJ2-2, with D hard to call. Trimming took off 5 bases at V and 4 bases at J, with 11 bases between the two ends. Germline assignment: CDR1 SQVTM and CDR2 ANQGSEA. The CDR3 spans 13 residues. CDR3 bases: TGCAGCGTTACAAGTGCGGTCACCGGGGAGCTGTTTTTT. It translates to CSVTSAVTGELFF.

This rearrangement joins TRBV5-1 to TRBJ2-1; D might be TRBD2 (5 bases). Trimming took 4 bases from V and 5 from J, leaving 10 bases between them. This CDR3 is 13 amino acids long. Germline CDR1 and CDR2: SGHRS and YFSETQ. DNA for the CDR3: TGCGCCAGCAGCCCCCGAGGGAACAATGAGCAGTTCTTC. Its translation: CASSPRGNNEQFF.

The chain links TRBV28 to TRBJ2-2; D not certain. V was shortened by 6 bases and J by 2 bases, with 10 bases between the two germline ends. In germline, CDR1 is MDHEN, CDR2 SYDVKM. This CDR3 region has 14 residues. CDR3 loop: CASRVLRNTGELFF. DNA for the CDR3: TGTGCCAGCAGAGTACTTCGTAACACCGGGGAGCTGTTTTTT.

The chain has TRBV6-1 and TRBJ2-7; maybe TRBD1 (6 bases). The CDR3 is made up of 13 amino acids. Between the trimmed V and J ends, which lost 7 bases and 4 bases, there was a span of 14 bases. Germline V gene lookup returns CDR1 MNHNS and CDR2 SASEGT. This CDR3 reads CASTRPGTYEQYF. As DNA, the CDR3 is TGTGCCAGCACCCGTCCAGGGACATACGAGCAGTACTTC.